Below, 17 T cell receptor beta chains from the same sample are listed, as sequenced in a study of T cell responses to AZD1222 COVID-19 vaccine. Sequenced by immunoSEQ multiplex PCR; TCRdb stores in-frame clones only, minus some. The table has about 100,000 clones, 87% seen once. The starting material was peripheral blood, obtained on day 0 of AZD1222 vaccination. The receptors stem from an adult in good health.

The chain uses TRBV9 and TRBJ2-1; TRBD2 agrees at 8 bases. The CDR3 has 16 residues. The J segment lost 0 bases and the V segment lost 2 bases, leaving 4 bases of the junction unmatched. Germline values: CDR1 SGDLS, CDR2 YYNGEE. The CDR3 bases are TGTGCCAGCAGCGTTTCGGGGGGGAGCTCCTACAATGAGCAGTTCTTC. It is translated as CASSVSGGSSYNEQFF.

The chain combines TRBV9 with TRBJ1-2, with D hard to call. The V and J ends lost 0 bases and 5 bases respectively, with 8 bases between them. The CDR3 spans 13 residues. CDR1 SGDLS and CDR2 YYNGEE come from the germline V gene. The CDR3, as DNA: TGTGCCAGCAGCGTAGCCCAAGGGTATGGCTACACCTTC. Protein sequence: CASSVAQGYGYTF. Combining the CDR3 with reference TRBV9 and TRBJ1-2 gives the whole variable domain DSGVTQTPKHLITATGQRVTLRCSPRSGDLSVYWYQQSLDQGLQFLIQYYNGEERAKGNILERFSAQQFPDLHSELNLSSLELGDSALYFCASSVAQGYGYTFGSGTRLTVV.

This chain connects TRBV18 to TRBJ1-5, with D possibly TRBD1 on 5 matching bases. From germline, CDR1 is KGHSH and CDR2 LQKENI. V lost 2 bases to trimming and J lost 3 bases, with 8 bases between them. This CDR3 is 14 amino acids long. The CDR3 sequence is CASSPGGINQPQHF. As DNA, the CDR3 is TGTGCCAGCTCACCAGGGGGGATCAATCAGCCCCAGCATTTT.

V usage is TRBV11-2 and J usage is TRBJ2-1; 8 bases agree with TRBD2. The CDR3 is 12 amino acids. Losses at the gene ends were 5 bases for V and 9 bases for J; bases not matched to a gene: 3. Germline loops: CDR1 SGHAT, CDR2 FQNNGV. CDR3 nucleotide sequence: TGTGCCAGCAGCCCCGGGGGGGCTGAGCAGTTCTTC. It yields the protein CASSPGGAEQFF.

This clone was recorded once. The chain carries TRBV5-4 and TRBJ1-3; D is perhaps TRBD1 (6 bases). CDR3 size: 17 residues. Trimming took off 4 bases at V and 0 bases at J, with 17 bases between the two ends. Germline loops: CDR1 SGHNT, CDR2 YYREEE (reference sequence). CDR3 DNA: TGTGCCAGCAGCGCTCAACAGGGCCCGATCTCTGGAAACACCATATATTTT. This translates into CASSAQQGPISGNTIYF.

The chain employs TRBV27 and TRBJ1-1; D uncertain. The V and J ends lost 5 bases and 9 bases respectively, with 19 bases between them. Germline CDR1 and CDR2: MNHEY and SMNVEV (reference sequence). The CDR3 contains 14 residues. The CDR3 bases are TGTGCCAGCAGTCCGGGCGAGGTGGGCGGAAAAGCTTTCTTT. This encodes CASSPGEVGGKAFF.

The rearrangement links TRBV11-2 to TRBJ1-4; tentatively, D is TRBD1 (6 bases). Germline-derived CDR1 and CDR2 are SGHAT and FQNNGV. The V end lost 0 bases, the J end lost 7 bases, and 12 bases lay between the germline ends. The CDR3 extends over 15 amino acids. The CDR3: CASSLDPGGGEKLFF. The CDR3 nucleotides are TGTGCCAGCAGCTTAGACCCCGGGGGCGGTGAAAAACTGTTTTTT.

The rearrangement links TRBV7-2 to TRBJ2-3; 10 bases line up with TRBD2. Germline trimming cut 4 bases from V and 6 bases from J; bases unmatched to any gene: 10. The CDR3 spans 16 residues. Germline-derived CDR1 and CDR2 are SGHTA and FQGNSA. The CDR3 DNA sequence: TGTGCCAGCAGCTACCAGCGGGGGGGTATTATGGATACGCAGTATTTT. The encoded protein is CASSYQRGGIMDTQYF.

In DNA form, the CDR3 reads TGTGCCAGCAGTCGGGACCACGCCGGGGAAAAACTGTTTTTT. This codes for CASSRDHAGEKLFF. The chain recombines TRBV6-4 with TRBJ1-4; a possible D gene is TRBD1 (5 bases). The CDR3 loop spans 14 amino acids. Trimming left V 5 bases short and J 8 bases short, with 15 bases between. The germline V gene has CDR1 MRHNA and CDR2 SNTAGT.

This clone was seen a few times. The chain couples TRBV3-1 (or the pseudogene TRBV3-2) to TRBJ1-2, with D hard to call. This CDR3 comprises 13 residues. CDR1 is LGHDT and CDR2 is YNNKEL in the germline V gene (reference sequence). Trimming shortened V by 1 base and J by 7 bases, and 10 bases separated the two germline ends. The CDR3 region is CASSQGEGLGYTF. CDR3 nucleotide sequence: TGTGCCAGCAGCCAAGGAGAGGGCCTTGGCTACACCTTC.

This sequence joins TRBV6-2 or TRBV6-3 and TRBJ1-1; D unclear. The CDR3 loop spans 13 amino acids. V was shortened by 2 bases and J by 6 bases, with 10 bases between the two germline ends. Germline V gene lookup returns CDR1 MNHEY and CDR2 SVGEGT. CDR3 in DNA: TGTGCCAGCAGTTACGAGGCGGTCTCTGAAGCTTTCTTT. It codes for CASSYEAVSEAFF.

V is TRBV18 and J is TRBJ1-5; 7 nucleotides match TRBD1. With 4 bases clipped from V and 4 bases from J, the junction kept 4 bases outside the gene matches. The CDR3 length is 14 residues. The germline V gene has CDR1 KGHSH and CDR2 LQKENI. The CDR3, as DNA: TGTGCCAGCTCACGTGACAGGGTGAATCAGCCCCAGCATTTT. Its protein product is CASSRDRVNQPQHF.

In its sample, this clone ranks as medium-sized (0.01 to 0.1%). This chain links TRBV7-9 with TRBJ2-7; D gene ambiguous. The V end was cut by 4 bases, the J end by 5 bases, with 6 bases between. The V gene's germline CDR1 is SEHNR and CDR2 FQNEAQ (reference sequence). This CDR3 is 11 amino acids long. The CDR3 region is CASSSGNEQYF. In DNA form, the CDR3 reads TGTGCCAGCAGCTCGGGTAACGAGCAGTACTTC.

The CDR3 nucleotides read TGTGCCAGCAGTCCACACCTAGCGGGGGGGCATCGAACCGGGGAGCTGTTTTTT. This sequence encodes CASSPHLAGGHRTGELFF. This chain joins TRBV27 and TRBJ2-2; TRBD2 matches at 12 bases. J gave up 5 bases and V 5 bases, and 12 bases lay outside the gene matches. CDR1 is MNHEY, CDR2 SMNVEV, per germline (reference sequence). CDR3 length equals 18 residues.

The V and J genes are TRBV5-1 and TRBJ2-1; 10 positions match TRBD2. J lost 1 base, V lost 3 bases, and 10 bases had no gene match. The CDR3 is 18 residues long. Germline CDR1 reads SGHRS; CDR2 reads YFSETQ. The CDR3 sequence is CASSSALAGGTSYNEQFF. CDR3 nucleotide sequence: TGCGCCAGCAGCTCCGCTTTAGCGGGGGGTACGTCCTACAATGAGCAGTTCTTC.

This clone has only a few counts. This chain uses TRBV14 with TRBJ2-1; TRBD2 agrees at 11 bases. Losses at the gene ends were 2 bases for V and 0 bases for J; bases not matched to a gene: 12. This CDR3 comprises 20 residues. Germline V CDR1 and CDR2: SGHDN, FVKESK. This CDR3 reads CASSQFSGGAILSSYNEQFF. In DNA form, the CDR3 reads TGTGCCAGCAGCCAATTTAGCGGGGGGGCCATCCTTAGCTCCTACAATGAGCAGTTCTTC.

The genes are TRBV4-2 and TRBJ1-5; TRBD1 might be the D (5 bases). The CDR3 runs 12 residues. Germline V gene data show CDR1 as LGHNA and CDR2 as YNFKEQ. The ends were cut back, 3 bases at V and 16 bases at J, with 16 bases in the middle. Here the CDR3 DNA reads TGTGCCAGCAGCCACGGGAGGGGTCTCCCCCATTTT. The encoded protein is CASSHGRGLPHF.